This T cell receptor (beta chain) was profiled in a study of blood T cell repertoires in COVID-19. Study-wide background: Sources were T cells, B-cell-depleted T cells, or PBMCs; the material itself was cDNA or gDNA.

Seattle's enrolled individuals joined amid active infection and were then monitored longitudinally. Assay used: immunoSEQ multiplex PCR; TCRdb lists only in-frame clones, some missing. In the table there are some 200,000 clones, around 86% of which are singletons. The CDR3 extends over 16 amino acids. J was trimmed by 4 bases and V by 10 bases; bases with no gene match: 16. The germline gives CDR1 LNHDA, CDR2 SQIVND (reference sequence). Sequenced sample: peripheral blood. The V gene is TRBV19, the J gene TRBJ2-7; 10 nucleotides match TRBD2. The TCR was taken from a woman in her sixties or seventies with COVID-19, enrolled during active disease. The CDR3 DNA reads TGTGCCACCCCACGGGGAGCGGGAGGGCCTATTTACGAGCAGTACTTC. It encodes CATPRGAGGPIYEQYF.